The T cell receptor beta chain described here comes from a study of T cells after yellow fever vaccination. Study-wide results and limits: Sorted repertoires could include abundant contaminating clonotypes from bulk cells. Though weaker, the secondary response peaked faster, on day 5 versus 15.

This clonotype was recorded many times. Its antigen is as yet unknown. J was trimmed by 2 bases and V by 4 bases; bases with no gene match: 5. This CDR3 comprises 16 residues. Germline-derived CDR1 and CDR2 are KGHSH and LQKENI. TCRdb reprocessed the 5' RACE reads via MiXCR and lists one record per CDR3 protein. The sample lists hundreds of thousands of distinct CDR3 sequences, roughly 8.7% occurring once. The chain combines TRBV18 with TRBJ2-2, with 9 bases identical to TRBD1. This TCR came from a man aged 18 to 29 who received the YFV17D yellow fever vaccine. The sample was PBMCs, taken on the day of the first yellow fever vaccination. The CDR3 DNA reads TGTGCCAGCTCACGGAGGACAGGGGACAACACCGGGGAGCTGTTTTTT. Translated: CASSRRTGDNTGELFF.